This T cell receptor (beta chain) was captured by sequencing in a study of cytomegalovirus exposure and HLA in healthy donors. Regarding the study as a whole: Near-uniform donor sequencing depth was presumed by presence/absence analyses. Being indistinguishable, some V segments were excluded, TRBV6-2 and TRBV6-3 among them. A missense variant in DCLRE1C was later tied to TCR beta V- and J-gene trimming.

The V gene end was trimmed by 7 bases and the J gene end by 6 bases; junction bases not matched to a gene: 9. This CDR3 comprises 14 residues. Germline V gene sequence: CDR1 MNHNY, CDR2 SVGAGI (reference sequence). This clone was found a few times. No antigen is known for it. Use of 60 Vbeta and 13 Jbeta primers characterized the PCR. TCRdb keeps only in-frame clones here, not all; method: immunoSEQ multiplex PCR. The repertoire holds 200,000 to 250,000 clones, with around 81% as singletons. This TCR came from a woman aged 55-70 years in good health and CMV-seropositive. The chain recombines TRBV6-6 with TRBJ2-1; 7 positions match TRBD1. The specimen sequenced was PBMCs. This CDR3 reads CASTAGGLINEQFF. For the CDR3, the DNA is TGTGCCAGCACGGCAGGGGGTCTCATCAATGAGCAGTTCTTC.